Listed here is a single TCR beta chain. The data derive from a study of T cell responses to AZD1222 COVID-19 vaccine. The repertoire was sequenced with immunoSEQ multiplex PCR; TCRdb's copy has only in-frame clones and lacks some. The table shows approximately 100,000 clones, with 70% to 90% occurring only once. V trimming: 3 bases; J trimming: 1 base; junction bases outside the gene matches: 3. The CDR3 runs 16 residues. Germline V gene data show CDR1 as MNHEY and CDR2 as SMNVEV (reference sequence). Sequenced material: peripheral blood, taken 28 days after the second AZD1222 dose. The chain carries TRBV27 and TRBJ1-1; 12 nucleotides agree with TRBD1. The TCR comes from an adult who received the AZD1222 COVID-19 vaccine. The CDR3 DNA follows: TGTGCCAGCAGTTTTCAGGGACAGGGGGCGAACACTGAAGCTTTCTTT. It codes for CASSFQGQGANTEAFF.